This T cell receptor beta chain stems from a study of blood T cells in healthy people across ages. Russia was home to the donors, healthy Caucasian individuals aged roughly 6 to 90. For this clonotype: The target antigen is unknown.

Alongside a J-beta primer mix, a sample-barcoded 5' primer served in a second PCR lasting roughly 7 to 11 cycles. Every cDNA was tagged by a template-switch adaptor with 12 random nucleotides. TCRdb called the 5' RACE reads again in MiXCR, with one record for every CDR3 protein. The table includes about 1.4 million distinct CDR3 sequences, 55% to 75% detected once. Study results and limitations: Naive and antigen-experienced cells could not be conclusively compared, given unsorted PBMCs. It was held that diversity estimates obtained from one million T cells represented underestimates.

The CDR3 length is 15 residues. Trimming took 1 base from V and 0 from J, leaving 10 bases between them. Germline assignment: CDR1 SGHRS and CDR2 YFSETQ. Sequencing was carried out using blood. The chain links TRBV5-1 to TRBJ1-1; a possible D gene is TRBD1 (5 bases). The receptor's source is a young man in good health. In nucleotides, the CDR3 is TGCGCCAGCAGCTTGAGAGGGGCGATGAACACTGAAGCTTTCTTT. Protein product: CASSLRGAMNTEAFF.